The rows below give T cell receptor beta chains drawn from one sample of a study of T cell responses to AZD1222 COVID-19 vaccine. Some clones are missing from TCRdb's copy, which holds only in-frame ones; the method was immunoSEQ multiplex PCR. This sample has some 140,000 clones, with roughly 90% found just once. Sequenced material: peripheral blood, taken on day 0 of AZD1222 vaccination. The receptors originated from an adult in good health. Each CDR3 is given with its conserved first and last residue. Only some rows state a clone size, as once, few, many or a class for expanded clones.

- TRBJ2-7 TRBV5-4 CASSLGTGLYEQYF
- TRBJ1-2 TRBV5-1 CASRVPSPGARGGYTF
- TRBJ1-1 TRBV9 CASSVTGWDTEAFF
- TRBJ1-2 TRBV3-1/TRBV3-2 CASSQSYRGDRAGYTF
- TRBJ2-5 TRBV9 CASSVEMGRETQYF
- TRBJ2-3 TRBV29-1 CTVLFQGDTQYF
- TRBJ1-2 TRBV15 CATVLGGKDSNYGYTF
- TRBJ1-5 TRBV3-1/TRBV3-2 CASSRSQNNQPQHF
- TRBJ2-7 TRBV5-1 CASRPAGAYEQYF
- TRBJ1-1 TRBV7-9 CASRSDSMNTEAFF
once TRBJ1-4 TRBV14 CASSQDFGTGAEKLFF
- TRBJ1-1 TRBV12-5 CASGLEGQLNTEAFF
- TRBJ1-2 TRBV24-1 CATSEPGQGVTGYTF
- TRBJ1-4 TRBV10-3 CAISESDREDEKLFF
- TRBJ1-2 TRBV6-5 CASRQPGGNYGYTF
- TRBJ1-5 TRBV6-5 CASSSKGQGAQPQHF
- TRBJ1-4 TRBV7-9 CASSSVDRDRNEKLFF
- TRBJ1-1 TRBV7-3 CASSTLGGPTEAFF